This TCR beta chain originates from a study of beta chain features in type 1 diabetes. General study points: In all four CD4+ subsets, TCRB CDR3 length was significantly, moderately reduced in type 1 diabetes. Naive, central memory and Treg TCRB repertoires appeared more alike in patients than in healthy donors. Using cDNA template may skew counts toward highly expressing activated cells.

As concerns this clone: Its antigen is still unknown.

By way of CD45RO/CCR7/CD25/CD127/CD95/CD27, the CD4+ regulatory, stem cell-like memory, central memory and naive cells were sorted. Germline V CDR1 and CDR2: SGHTA, FQGNSA. The CDR3 extends over 11 amino acids. V was clipped by 5 bases and J by 7 bases, with 9 bases between them. The study reverse transcribed the entire isolated RNA, so it sequenced expressed TCRB transcripts. Here immunoSEQ multiplex PCR was the method, and the copy in TCRdb shows in-frame clones only, minus some. This sample has 41,000 or so clones; 66% occur once, and the top ten carry approximately 1.7%. Sequencing was performed on Tregs from blood. The rearrangement joins TRBV7-2 to TRBJ2-7, with D possibly being TRBD2 (5 bases). The receptor was isolated from a man between 25 and 39 years old with type 1 diabetes. Some clones in this sample may be carry-over from other donors' samples. The CDR3 coding sequence is TGTGCCAGCAGCCCAAGGAGGGAGCAGTACTTC. It yields the protein CASSPRREQYF.